This T cell receptor beta chain was profiled in a study of resident and recirculating memory T cells in vitiligo. Background on the study: No cells were sorted; samples were homogenized just before genomic DNA extraction. The study's findings and limits: Different lesions suggested infiltration by different T cell clones.

The germline gives CDR1 LNHNV, CDR2 YYDKDF (reference sequence). The CDR3 runs to 13 residues. V shed 0 bases and J shed 8 bases, with 10 bases lying between them. Data came from immunoSEQ multiplex PCR; TCRdb stores just in-frame clones and leaves some out. The table records more than 35,000 clones, approximately 91% of them present only once. A word on this clone: The antigen remains undetermined. Other DNA variants within this sample encode the same CDR3.

Patients who had received treatment within the previous three months were excluded. The chain uses TRBV15 and TRBJ1-1; D perhaps matches TRBD1 (6 bases). The sequencing sample was made of blood. This clonotype was obtained from a male donor with vitiligo. The CDR3 coding sequence is TGTGCCACCAGCAGAGATGAGACAGGAGAAGCTTTCTTT. Protein: CATSRDETGEAFF.